The clone carrying this T cell receptor beta chain has ten or more counts. The antigen remains undetermined. Germline CDR1 and CDR2: SGHRS and YFSETQ. This CDR3 contains 14 residues. The V end lost 0 bases, the J end lost 1 base, and 7 bases lay between the germline ends. This sample was taken from a study of T cells after yellow fever vaccination. Findings and limits, study-wide: Some clonotypes were seen in both the CD4 and the CD8 compartments. These made up a small share and likely arose from convergent recombination.

TCRdb called the 5' RACE reads again in MiXCR, with one record for every CDR3 protein. The table shows fewer than 350,000 distinct CDR3 sequences, with about 3.5% occurring only once. The rearrangement links TRBV5-1 to TRBJ2-5, with a weak D call TRBD1 (6 bases). Material: PBMCs, obtained on the day of the yellow fever booster vaccination. This TCR came from a man between 18 and 29 years old who received the YFV17D yellow fever vaccine. This chain's CDR3 is CASSLADSQETQYF. CDR3 sequence (DNA): TGCGCCAGCAGCTTGGCGGACAGCCAAGAGACCCAGTACTTC.